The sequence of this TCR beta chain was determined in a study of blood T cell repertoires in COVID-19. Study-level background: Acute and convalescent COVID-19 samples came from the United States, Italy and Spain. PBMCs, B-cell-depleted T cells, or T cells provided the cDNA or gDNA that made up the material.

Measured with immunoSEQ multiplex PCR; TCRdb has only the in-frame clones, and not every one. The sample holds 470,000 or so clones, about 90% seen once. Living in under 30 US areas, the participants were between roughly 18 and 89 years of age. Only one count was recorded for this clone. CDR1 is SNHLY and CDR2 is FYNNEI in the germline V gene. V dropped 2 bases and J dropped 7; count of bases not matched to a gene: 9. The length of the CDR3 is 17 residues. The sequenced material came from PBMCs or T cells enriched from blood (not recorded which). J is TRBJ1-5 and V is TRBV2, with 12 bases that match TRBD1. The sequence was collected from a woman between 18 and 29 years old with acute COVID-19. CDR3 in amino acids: CASSENSGTGGRQPQHF. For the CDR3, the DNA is TGTGCCAGCAGTGAAAACTCCGGGACAGGGGGCCGGCAGCCCCAGCATTTT.